Included here is one TCR beta chain sequence, with context. Its antigen is unknown. This entry comes from a study of STAT3 mutations in large granular lymphocyte leukemia. Study background: About 38% of treated T-LGLL patients showed hematologic response to immunosuppression. Notes on the study in general: All newly emerging clones after therapy were STAT3 wild type. Clonal expansion was inferred from samples taken at other timepoints. Every T-LGLL patient had at least one immunodominant TCRbeta clonotype.

V lost 4 bases, J lost 11 bases, and 15 bases lay in between. This CDR3 has 13 residues. Germline loops: CDR1 SGHKS, CDR2 YYEKEE (reference sequence). The protocol was immunoSEQ multiplex PCR, while the TCRdb copy is restricted to in-frame clones and leaves out a portion. In the table there are tens of thousands of clones, about 88% of which are singletons. The chain is built from TRBV5-5 and TRBJ1-4; D may be TRBD1 (5 bases). The sequence was collected from a human donor with T large granular lymphocyte leukemia. Some clones in this sample may be carry-over from other donors' samples. The source material was PBMCs. The chain's CDR3 is CASSTGGDEKLFF. The CDR3 bases are TGTGCCAGCAGCACCGGAGGGGACGAGAAACTGTTTTTT.